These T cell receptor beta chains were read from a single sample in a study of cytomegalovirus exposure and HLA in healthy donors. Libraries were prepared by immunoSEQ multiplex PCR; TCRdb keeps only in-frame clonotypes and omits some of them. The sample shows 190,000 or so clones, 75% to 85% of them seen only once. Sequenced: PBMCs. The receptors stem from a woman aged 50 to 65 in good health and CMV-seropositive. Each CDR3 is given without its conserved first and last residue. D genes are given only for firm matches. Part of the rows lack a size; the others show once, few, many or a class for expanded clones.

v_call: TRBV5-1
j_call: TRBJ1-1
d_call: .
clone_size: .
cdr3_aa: ASSLVGGGSNTEAF

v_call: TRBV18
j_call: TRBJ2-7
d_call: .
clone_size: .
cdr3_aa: ASSPGRGYEQY

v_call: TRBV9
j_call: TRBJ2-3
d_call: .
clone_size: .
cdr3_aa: ASSPETAGDTQY

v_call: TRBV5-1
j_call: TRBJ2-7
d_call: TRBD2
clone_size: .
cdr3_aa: ASRLAGVSEQY

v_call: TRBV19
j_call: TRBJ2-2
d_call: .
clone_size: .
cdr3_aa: ASSGGTPLHTGELF

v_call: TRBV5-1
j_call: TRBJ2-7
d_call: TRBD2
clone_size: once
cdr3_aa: ASSKGTSGAYEQY

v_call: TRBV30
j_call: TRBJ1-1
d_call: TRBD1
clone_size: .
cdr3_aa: AWYGTGDTEAF

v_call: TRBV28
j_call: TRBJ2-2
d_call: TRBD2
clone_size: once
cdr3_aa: ASSSGTRSTGELF

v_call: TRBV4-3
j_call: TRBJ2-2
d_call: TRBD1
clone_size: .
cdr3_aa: ASSQWDRDTGELF

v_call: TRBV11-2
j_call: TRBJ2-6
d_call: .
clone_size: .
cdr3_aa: ASSWGRTGANGLT

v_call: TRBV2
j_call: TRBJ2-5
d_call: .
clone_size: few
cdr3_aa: ASSGSSQETQY

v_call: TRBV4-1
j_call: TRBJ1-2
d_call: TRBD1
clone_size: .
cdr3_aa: ASSQGPGQGSSGYT

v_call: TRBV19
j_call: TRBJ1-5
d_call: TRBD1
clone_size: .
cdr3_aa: ASSPTGGQPQH

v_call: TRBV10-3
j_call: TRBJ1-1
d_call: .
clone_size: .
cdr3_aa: AISPGGSPNTEAF

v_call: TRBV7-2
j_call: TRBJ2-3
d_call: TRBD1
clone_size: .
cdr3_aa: ASSPGTGGTDTQY

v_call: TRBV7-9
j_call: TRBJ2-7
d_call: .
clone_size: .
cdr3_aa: SSSFGQPEQY

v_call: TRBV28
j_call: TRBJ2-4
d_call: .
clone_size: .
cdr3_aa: ASSLGDFVENIQY

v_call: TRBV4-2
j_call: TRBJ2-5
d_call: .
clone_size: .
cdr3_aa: ASSQGGVETQY

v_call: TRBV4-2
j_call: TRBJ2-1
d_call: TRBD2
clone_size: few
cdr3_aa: ASSQDLAGGRKF

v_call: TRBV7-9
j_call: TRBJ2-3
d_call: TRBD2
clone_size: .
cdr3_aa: ASSLAGVAGDTQY

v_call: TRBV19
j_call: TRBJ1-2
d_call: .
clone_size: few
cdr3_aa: ASSPRTADGYT

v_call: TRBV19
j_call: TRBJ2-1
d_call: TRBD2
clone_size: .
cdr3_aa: ASSIGLAGFKNNEQF

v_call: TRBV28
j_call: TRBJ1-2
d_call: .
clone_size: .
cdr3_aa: ASSLTSGRALGYT

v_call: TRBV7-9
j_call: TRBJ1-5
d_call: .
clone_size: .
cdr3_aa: ASSPGQGNQPQH

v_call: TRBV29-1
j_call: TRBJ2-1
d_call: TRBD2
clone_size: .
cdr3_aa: SVASGSSYNEQF

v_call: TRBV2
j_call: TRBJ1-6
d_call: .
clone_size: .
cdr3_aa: ASTTGSPLH

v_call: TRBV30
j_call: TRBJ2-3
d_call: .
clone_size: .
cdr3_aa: AWSLTDTQY

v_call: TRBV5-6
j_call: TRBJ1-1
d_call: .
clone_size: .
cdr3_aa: ASSLVAAASAF

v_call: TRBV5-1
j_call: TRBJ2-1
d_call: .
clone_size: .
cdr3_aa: ASSPRLLSYNEQF

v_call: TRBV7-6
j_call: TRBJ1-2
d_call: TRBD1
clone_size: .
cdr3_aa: ASSYAGTGGHGYT

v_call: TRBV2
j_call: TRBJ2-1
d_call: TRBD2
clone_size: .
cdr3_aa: ASSEPSGRPSSYNEQF

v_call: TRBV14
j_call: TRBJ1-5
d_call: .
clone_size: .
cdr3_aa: ATTWGGQREEQPQH

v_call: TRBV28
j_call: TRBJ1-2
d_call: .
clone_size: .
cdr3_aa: ASSSPYRASYGYT

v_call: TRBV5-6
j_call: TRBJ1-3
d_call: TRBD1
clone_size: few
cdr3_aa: ASSGAGGASGNTIY

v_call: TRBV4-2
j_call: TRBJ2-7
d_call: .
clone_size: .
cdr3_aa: ASSPPGLNYEQY

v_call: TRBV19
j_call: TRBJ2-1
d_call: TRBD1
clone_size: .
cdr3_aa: ASSIGTGGYNEQF

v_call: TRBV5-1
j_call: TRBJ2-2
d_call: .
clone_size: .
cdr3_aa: ASSLSAAQTGELF

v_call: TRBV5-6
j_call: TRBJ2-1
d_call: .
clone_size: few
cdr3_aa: ASSLGGPRSYNEQF

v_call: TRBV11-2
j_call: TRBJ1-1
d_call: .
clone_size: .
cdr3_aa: ASSLGLGNTEAF

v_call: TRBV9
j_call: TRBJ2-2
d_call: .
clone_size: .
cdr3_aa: ASTLDSNGELF

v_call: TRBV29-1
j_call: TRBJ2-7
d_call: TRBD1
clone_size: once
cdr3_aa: SVEVFSATGESYEQY

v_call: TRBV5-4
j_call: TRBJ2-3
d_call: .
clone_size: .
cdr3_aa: ASSLALKTGDTQY

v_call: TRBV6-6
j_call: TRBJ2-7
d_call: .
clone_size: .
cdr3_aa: ASRLDTESYEQY

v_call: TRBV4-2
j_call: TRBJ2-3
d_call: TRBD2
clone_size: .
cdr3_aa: ASSQGAGGTDTQY

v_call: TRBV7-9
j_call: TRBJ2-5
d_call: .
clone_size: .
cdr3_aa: ASSLVLGETQY

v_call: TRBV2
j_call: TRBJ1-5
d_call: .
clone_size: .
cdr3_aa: ASSEKGGINQPQH

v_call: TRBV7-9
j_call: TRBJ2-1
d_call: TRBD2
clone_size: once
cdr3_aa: ASNWRGTYNEQF

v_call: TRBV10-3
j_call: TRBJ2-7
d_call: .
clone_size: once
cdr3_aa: AIGRGDSGSYEQY

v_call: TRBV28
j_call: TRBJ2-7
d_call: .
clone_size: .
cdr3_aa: ASSLKSGQSISYEQY

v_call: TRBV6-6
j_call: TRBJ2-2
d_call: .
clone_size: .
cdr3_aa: ASSYSGGTGELF

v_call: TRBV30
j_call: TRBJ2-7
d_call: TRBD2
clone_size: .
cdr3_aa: AWSPTSVEQY

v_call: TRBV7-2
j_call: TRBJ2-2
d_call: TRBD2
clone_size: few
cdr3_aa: ASSSNLAGGLLF

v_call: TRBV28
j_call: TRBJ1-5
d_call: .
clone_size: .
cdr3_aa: ASRSGGAGQPQH

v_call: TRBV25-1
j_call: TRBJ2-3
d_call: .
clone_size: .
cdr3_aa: ASSERDRRTDTQY